These 22 T cell receptor beta chains share one sample of origin, sequenced in a study of CXCR3-negative and CXCR3-positive naive CD8 T cells (dated by TCRdb to the late 2010s). For sequencing, a NextSeq 550 was employed. The Human TCR Profiling Kit (MiLaboratory) was used to make UMI-labeled 5' RACE TRB cDNA libraries. Based on TCRdb reprocessing of the reads, there is one entry per CDR3 protein sequence, and DNA is missing. The sample table includes 70,000 to 100,000 distinct CDR3 sequences. In total, the top ten clones hold about 1.5% of the sample. Sequences were obtained from naive CXCR3- CD8+ T cells from blood. Per the publication, the cell subset or site label means: CD45RO-CCR7+CD27+CD95- naive CD8+ T cells lacking CXCR3 (TNR3-). Source of these receptors: a human donor in good health. Some clones in this sample may be carry-over from other donors' samples.

The rearrangement uses TRBV19 and TRBJ1-1. CDR3 size: 15 residues. Germline V CDR1 and CDR2: LNHDA, SQIVND (reference sequence). The CDR3 loop reads CASSFGAGGLDEAFF.

V is TRBV20-1 and J is TRBJ2-7; TCRdb returns TRBD1, unconfirmable since there is no DNA. Germline V CDR1 and CDR2: DFQATT, SNEGSKA (reference sequence). This CDR3 region has 13 residues. CDR3 residues: CSARRKGGYEQYF.

V usage is TRBV21-1 and J usage is TRBJ2-2; the TCRdb D gene call, TRBD1, has no DNA to confirm it. TRBV21-1 is recorded as a pseudogene. This CDR3 spans 21 amino acids. The CDR3 loop is CASSKGQRSTGRRTNTGELFF.

V and J are TRBV3-1 and TRBJ2-4; TCRdb gives TRBD2 as the D gene, but with no DNA this cannot be confirmed. This CDR3 contains 15 residues. Looked up from germline, CDR1 is LGHDT and CDR2 is YNNKEL (reference sequence). The CDR3 region is CASSQDPAGKNIQYF.

J is TRBJ1-2 and V is TRBV7-9; TCRdb's assignment of TRBD1 cannot be checked, as there is no DNA. CDR1 and CDR2 (germline): SEHNR, FQNEAQ (reference sequence). The CDR3 is 16 amino acids. The CDR3 here is CASSLPTGDNDYGYTF.

The chain employs TRBV6-5 and TRBJ2-7; as DNA is missing, the TRBD2 call by TCRdb cannot be tested. The CDR3 is 15 amino acids. CDR1 and CDR2 (germline): MNHEY, SVGAGI. CDR3 sequence: CASSYSTAGGYEQYF.

The gene calls are TRBV6-2 or TRBV6-3 and TRBJ2-5; TCRdb outputs TRBD1, but without DNA this stays unchecked. Germline CDR1 MNHEY, CDR2 SVGEGT. The length of the CDR3 is 15 residues. CDR3: CASSPTTGEVETQYF.

V and J are TRBV7-9 and TRBJ2-7; TCRdb reports TRBD1, a call that lacks DNA to check it against. Germline loops: CDR1 SEHNR, CDR2 FQNEAQ (reference sequence). The CDR3 has 14 amino acids. CDR3 amino acids: CASSERTGVAEQYF.

The chain's CDR3 is CASKNPGQGPEQYF. This chain connects TRBV7-9 to TRBJ2-7; absent DNA, TCRdb's TRBD1 call cannot be checked. The CDR3 extends over 14 amino acids. Germline assignment: CDR1 SEHNR and CDR2 FQNEAQ (reference sequence).

The chain employs TRBV28 and TRBJ2-1; TCRdb gives TRBD1 as the D gene, but with no DNA this cannot be confirmed. This CDR3 is built from 15 residues. Germline V gene sequence: CDR1 MDHEN, CDR2 SYDVKM. Here the CDR3 reads CASTRDRETYNEQFF.

This rearrangement joins TRBV29-1 to TRBJ2-4; lacking DNA, the TRBD1 call made by TCRdb goes unchecked. The CDR3 is made up of 12 amino acids. Germline-derived CDR1 and CDR2 are SQVTM and ANQGSEA. The chain's CDR3 is CSAWTGGNIQYF. Variable domain in full (rest from reference TRBV29-1 and TRBJ2-4): SAVISQKPSRDICQRGTSLTIQCQVDSQVTMMFWYRQQPGQSLTLIATANQGSEATYESGFVIDKFPISRPNLTFSTLTVSNMSPEDSSIYLCSAWTGGNIQYFGAGTRLSVL.

The chain links TRBV7-9 to TRBJ2-3; TCRdb indicates TRBD2, and absent DNA this call remains unverified. There are 16 residues in the CDR3. Per the germline V gene, CDR1 is SEHNR and CDR2 is FQNEAQ (reference sequence). The CDR3: CASSAPTSGSTDTQYF.

The chain links TRBV10-2 to TRBJ2-7; TCRdb lists TRBD1, though no DNA is available to test this call. The germline gives CDR1 WSHSY, CDR2 SAAADI. This CDR3 has 14 amino acids. The chain's CDR3 is CASSDGGMAYEQYF.

V gene TRBV14 combines with J gene TRBJ2-5; TCRdb gives TRBD1 as the D gene, but with no DNA this cannot be confirmed. Germline CDR1 and CDR2: SGHDN and FVKESK. The CDR3 length is 16 residues. CDR3 sequence reads: CASSQERQGAWETQYF.

The chain uses TRBV9 and TRBJ2-1; TCRdb lists TRBD1, though no DNA is available to test this call. The CDR3 totals 15 residues. CDR1 is SGDLS and CDR2 is YYNGEE in the germline V gene. CDR3 region: CASTKWGDLNNEQFF.

The rearrangement uses TRBV29-1 and TRBJ2-3. This CDR3 spans 14 amino acids. The germline gives CDR1 SQVTM, CDR2 ANQGSEA. The CDR3 sequence is CSVEDEYGTDTQYF.

The chain uses TRBV3-1 and TRBJ2-3; TCRdb proposes TRBD2, but this gene call is untestable without DNA. The CDR3 consists of 16 residues. Germline V lookup: CDR1 LGHDT, CDR2 YNNKEL (reference sequence). CDR3 region: CASSQGTAGVSDTQYF.

The gene calls are TRBV7-9 and TRBJ2-7. CDR3 length equals 14 residues. In germline, CDR1 is SEHNR, CDR2 FQNEAQ (reference sequence). The CDR3 sequence: CASSLHGSSAEQYF.

The rearrangement links TRBV7-9 to TRBJ2-3; the D call of TRBD1 rests on TCRdb alone, since no DNA is present to check it. The CDR3 has 15 residues. Germline V gene sequence: CDR1 SEHNR, CDR2 FQNEAQ (reference sequence). This chain's CDR3 is CASSLAPPSTDTQYF. The full variable domain, completed using reference TRBV7-9 and TRBJ2-3, is DTGVSQNPRHKITKRGQNVTFRCDPISEHNRLYWYRQTLGQGPEFLTYFQNEAQLEKSRLLSDRFSAERPKGSFSTLEIQRTEQGDSAMYLCASSLAPPSTDTQYFGPGTRLTVL.

CDR3 in amino acids: CASSPGITQETQYF. The chain recombines TRBV9 with TRBJ2-5; lacking DNA, the TRBD1 call made by TCRdb goes unchecked. The CDR3 totals 14 residues. CDR1 and CDR2 from the germline V gene are SGDLS and YYNGEE. The full variable domain, with the rest looked up from reference TRBV9 and TRBJ2-5, is DSGVTQTPKHLITATGQRVTLRCSPRSGDLSVYWYQQSLDQGLQFLIQYYNGEERAKGNILERFSAQQFPDLHSELNLSSLELGDSALYFCASSPGITQETQYFGPGTRLLVL.

The chain employs TRBV15 and TRBJ1-1. Germline values: CDR1 LNHNV, CDR2 YYDKDF (reference sequence). The CDR3 runs 14 residues. CDR3 sequence reads: CATSRAQGGTEAFF.

This chain links TRBV25-1 with TRBJ1-1; TCRdb proposes TRBD1, but this gene call is untestable without DNA. Germline-derived CDR1 and CDR2 are MGHDK and SYGVNS. The CDR3 sequence is 12 residues long. This CDR3 is CASSEVDRAAFF.